The entry that follows covers one T cell receptor beta chain sequence. The investigators split CD4+ cells into a CD45RA+ naive subset and a CD45RA-negative memory subset. Assay: immunoSEQ multiplex PCR; the TCRdb copy retains only in-frame clones and omits some. Among about 610,000 clones, roughly 97% were seen once, and the ten largest hold around 0.058%. This specimen comes from a study of shared clonotypes between healthy human individuals. The CDR3 totals 13 residues. CDR1 is MDHEN and CDR2 is SYDVKM in the germline V gene. V was shortened by 5 bases and J by 5 bases, with 12 bases between the two germline ends.

The receptor's source is a woman aged 25 to 39 in good health. The sample was naive CD4+ T cells sorted from blood. Subset specified: CD45RA+ positively selected. The V and J genes are TRBV28 and TRBJ2-5; D uncertain. CDR3 residues: CASSPTRRETQYF. As DNA, the CDR3 is TGTGCCAGCAGTCCCACAAGGCGGGAGACCCAGTACTTC.